This entry lists 10 T cell receptor beta chains sequenced from one sample in a study of post-analysis software for immune sequencing data. Overall study results and limits: Roughly 5 TRBV segments occurring more often in patients than controls included TRBV5-6, TRBV5-1 and TRBV20-1.

Built from TCR beta cDNA, the libraries had unique molecular identifiers in them. TCRdb analysed the PCR reads with MiXCR anew, one entry per CDR3 protein. The sample shows just over 250,000 distinct CDR3 sequences, roughly a third of them seen only once. Their antigen targets remain unknown. Sample: blood. These receptors were taken from a girl aged 10 to 17 with multiple sclerosis.

This clonotype was detected many times. The rearrangement joins TRBV12-3 or TRBV12-4 to TRBJ1-5; D uncertain. This CDR3 has 14 amino acids. V shed 5 bases and J shed 2 bases, with 10 bases lying between them. The CDR3 DNA follows: TGTGCCAGCAGTCCCGGTAGGGGCAATCAGCCCCAGCATTTT. This codes for CASSPGRGNQPQHF.

In its sample, this clonotype was seen many times. The rearrangement uses TRBV24-1 and TRBJ2-3, with TRBD1 matching over 8 bases. Trimming cost V 0 bases and J 6 bases; bases outside gene matches: 4. There are 15 residues in the CDR3. The germline CDR1 and CDR2 sequences are KGHDR and SFDVKD. CDR3 DNA: TGTGCCACCAGTGATTTGGGACAGGGAGACGATACGCAGTATTTT. Translating gives CATSDLGQGDDTQYF.

This clonotype was counted at least ten times. The DNA of the CDR3 is TGTGCCACCAGTGATTTGTTTTACCCCAATGAGCAGTTCTTC. Its protein is CATSDLFYPNEQFF. The V gene is TRBV24-1, the J gene TRBJ2-1, with D hard to call. This CDR3 has 14 amino acids. CDR1 is KGHDR, CDR2 SFDVKD, per germline. The germline V and J ends were trimmed by 0 bases and 6 bases, with 8 bases remaining between them.

This clonotype came up many times. The rearrangement joins TRBV9 to TRBJ2-1, with no clear D. Per germline, CDR1 SGDLS and CDR2 YYNGEE. This CDR3 has 13 residues. V was clipped by 0 bases and J by 9 bases, with 10 bases between them. The CDR3 loop reads CASSVVREGEQFF. As DNA, the CDR3 is TGTGCCAGCAGCGTAGTCCGAGAAGGTGAGCAGTTCTTC.

This clonotype came up many times. The J gene is TRBJ2-1, the V gene TRBV27; D gene uncertain. The CDR3 covers 13 residues. Germline CDR1 and CDR2: MNHEY and SMNVEV (reference sequence). The ends were cut back, 6 bases at V and 1 base at J, with 7 bases in the middle. The CDR3 here is CASSYFSYNEQFF. The DNA for the CDR3 is TGTGCCAGCAGCTATTTTTCCTACAATGAGCAGTTCTTC.

This clonotype was observed at least ten times. V usage is TRBV5-1 and J usage is TRBJ1-2, with D perhaps TRBD1 (5 bases). Germline assignment: CDR1 SGHRS and CDR2 YFSETQ. V lost 0 bases to trimming and J lost 10 bases, with 13 bases between them. This CDR3 has 13 amino acids. CDR3: CASSLDPGQPYTF. CDR3 in DNA: TGCGCCAGCAGCTTGGATCCAGGGCAGCCCTACACCTTC.

This clonotype was counted between two and nine times. This chain links TRBV5-6 with TRBJ2-7; TRBD1 aligns across 7 bases. This CDR3 contains 14 residues. Unmatched junction bases numbered 4, after V lost 2 bases and J lost 2 bases. Germline V CDR1 and CDR2: SGHDT, YYEEEE. The CDR3 coding sequence is TGTGCCAGCAGCTTACAGGGGATCCCCTACGAGCAGTACTTC. Amino acids: CASSLQGIPYEQYF.

In regard to this clonotype: A read error may be the cause here, since a much bigger clone is one base away. J is TRBJ2-3 and V is TRBV12-3 or TRBV12-4; D is unclear. The CDR3 covers 14 residues. The DNA for the CDR3 is TGTACCACAGAAGGGCCCCTCCGGCGAGATACGCAGTATTTT. Translation: CTTEGPLRRDTQYF.

The sample holds many counts of this clonotype. The chain employs TRBV29-1 and TRBJ2-1; D unresolved. The CDR3 sequence is 12 residues long. V was cut by 4 bases and J by 2 bases, with 6 bases left in between. Germline CDR1 and CDR2: SQVTM and ANQGSEA. For the CDR3, the DNA is TGCAGCGTTGGGGGTCCCTACAATGAGCAGTTCTTC. Protein: CSVGGPYNEQFF.

This sequence joins TRBV10-1 and TRBJ2-1; 7 bases fit TRBD1. The V gene end was trimmed by 1 base and the J gene end by 5 bases; junction bases not matched to a gene: 11. This CDR3 has 17 residues. Germline V gives CDR1 WNHNN, CDR2 SYGVQD (reference sequence). The CDR3 loop reads CASSEFAGAGGNNEQFF. CDR3 bases: TGCGCCAGCAGTGAGTTCGCCGGGGCAGGGGGAAACAATGAGCAGTTCTTC.